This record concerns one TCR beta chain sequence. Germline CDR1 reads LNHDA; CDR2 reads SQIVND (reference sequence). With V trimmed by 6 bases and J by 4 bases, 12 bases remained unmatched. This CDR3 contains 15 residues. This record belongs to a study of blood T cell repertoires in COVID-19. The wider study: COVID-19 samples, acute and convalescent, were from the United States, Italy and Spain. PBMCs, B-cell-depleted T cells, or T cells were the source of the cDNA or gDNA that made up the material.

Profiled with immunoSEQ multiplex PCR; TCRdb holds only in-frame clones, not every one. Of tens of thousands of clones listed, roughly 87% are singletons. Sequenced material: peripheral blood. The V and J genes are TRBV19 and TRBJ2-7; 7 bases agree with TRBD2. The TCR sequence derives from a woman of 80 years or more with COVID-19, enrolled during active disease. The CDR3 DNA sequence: TGTGCCAGTAGCCTGCCTGGGAGGGCGACTTACGAGCAGTACTTC. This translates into CASSLPGRATYEQYF.